This T cell receptor beta chain comes out of a study of identical twins. Findings of the study overall: Among monozygotic twins, out-of-frame TCR alpha sharing exceeded what models predicted. Insertions were fewer in abundant cord blood beta clonotypes, whereas memory repertoires showed none of this pattern.

This clonotype was counted at least ten times. Its cognate antigen is unknown. A universal primer binding site was introduced by template switching. The final cDNA contained unique molecular identifiers. TCRdb called the 5' RACE reads again in MiXCR, with one record for every CDR3 protein. Seen here are about 330,000 distinct CDR3 sequences, around an eighth observed once, and the top ten hold more than 6%. This CDR3 has 15 residues. The V gene end was trimmed by 4 bases and the J gene end by 6 bases; junction bases not matched to a gene: 7. The germline gives CDR1 MNHEY, CDR2 SMNVEV (reference sequence). These sequences were also reported in another study, on yellow fever vaccine responses in identical twins. That paper adds: Twin vaccine T cell responses reportedly seemed partly convergent, partly personalized.

The TCR originated in a woman under 30 in good health. The material sequenced was CD8+ T cells sorted from blood. The chain links TRBV27 to TRBJ2-3, with 10 bases that match TRBD2. The CDR3 DNA reads as TGTGCCAGCAGTTCTCTAGCGGGGGCAGGGGATACGCAGTATTTT. Amino acids: CASSSLAGAGDTQYF.